These 11 T cell receptor beta chains were all obtained from the same sample, sequenced in a study of T-cell reconstitution after alpha-beta-depleted transplantation in children. A TCRbeta library incorporating unique molecular identifiers was prepared. TCRdb re-derived calls from the PCR reads in MiXCR, one entry per CDR3 protein. The data show a few hundred thousand distinct CDR3 sequences, with approximately 23% seen just once and about a tenth held by the top ten. Sample: PBMCs, mostly from graft donor cells, taken 180 days after TCRalphabeta/CD19-depleted stem cell transplant. The origin of the receptors is a male patient between 5 and 17 years old who had a stem cell transplant for acute lymphoblastic leukemia, so the T cells may come from the graft donor.

This chain links TRBV15 with TRBJ2-5; 8 nucleotides line up with TRBD2. Unmatched junction bases numbered 5, after V lost 0 bases and J lost 5 bases. Germline V gene data show CDR1 as LNHNV and CDR2 as YYDKDF (reference sequence). This CDR3 region has 15 residues. The chain's CDR3 is CATSRDRAGGETQYF. In DNA, the CDR3 is TGTGCCACCAGCAGAGATCGGGCGGGAGGTGAGACCCAGTACTTC.

The CDR3 DNA reads as TGCGCCAGCAGCTTGGGAGGACAGGGGCATAATCAGCCCCAGCATTTT. This translates into CASSLGGQGHNQPQHF. The chain carries TRBV5-1 and TRBJ1-5; 9 nucleotides line up with TRBD1. The CDR3 runs to 16 residues. The trim removed 0 bases at V and 4 bases at J, leaving 5 bases unmatched. Germline V gives CDR1 SGHRS, CDR2 YFSETQ.

This clonotype has a handful of counts. The chain carries TRBV7-9 and TRBJ2-1; TRBD1 might be the D (6 bases). V lost 8 bases and J lost 9, with 11 bases in between. CDR3 length equals 11 residues. Per the germline V gene, CDR1 is SEHNR and CDR2 is FQNEAQ (reference sequence). The CDR3 nucleotides read TGTGCCAGCGACAGGCGGAGTGAGCAGTTCTTC. Its translation: CASDRRSEQFF.

V usage is TRBV15 and J usage is TRBJ2-3; tentatively, D is TRBD2 (6 bases). V lost 4 bases and J 1 base, leaving 15 bases between the germline ends. The CDR3 runs to 16 residues. Germline values: CDR1 LNHNV, CDR2 YYDKDF (reference sequence). The CDR3 DNA follows: TGTGCCACCAGCACTACTAGCTTCTTACGCACAGATACGCAGTATTTT. It codes for CATSTTSFLRTDTQYF.

The CDR3: CASSQVTGGEGTDTQYF. CDR3 in DNA: TGCGCCAGCAGCCAAGTAACGGGGGGCGAAGGCACAGATACGCAGTATTTT. The chain is built from TRBV4-1 and TRBJ2-3, with a possible D match to TRBD2 (7 bases). Trimming removed 1 base at V and 1 base at J, with 15 bases between. The germline V gene encodes CDR1 MGHRA and CDR2 YSYEKL. The CDR3 totals 17 residues.

The rearrangement uses TRBV11-2 and TRBJ2-5; 8 nucleotides align to TRBD1. With 6 bases clipped from V and 4 bases from J, the junction kept 7 bases outside the gene matches. Germline CDR1 reads SGHAT; CDR2 reads FQNNGV. This CDR3 has 14 amino acids. CDR3 residues: CASSTRTGLETQYF. Written as DNA, the CDR3 is TGTGCCAGCAGTACCAGGACAGGGCTAGAGACCCAGTACTTC. Filled out from reference TRBV11-2 and TRBJ2-5, the complete variable domain reads EAGVAQSPRYKIIEKRQSVAFWCNPISGHATLYWYQQILGQGPKLLIQFQNNGVVDDSQLPKDRFSAERLKGVDSTLKIQPAKLEDSAVYLCASSTRTGLETQYFGPGTRLLVL.

This clonotype was found a few times. The V call is TRBV18, the J call TRBJ2-1; TRBD2 might be the D (5 bases). Germline loops: CDR1 KGHSH, CDR2 LQKENI. The CDR3 covers 17 residues. V was trimmed by 0 bases and J by 0 bases, leaving 12 bases between them. The chain's CDR3 is CASSPPRSGSSYNEQFF. Written as DNA, the CDR3 is TGTGCCAGCTCACCACCGAGGAGCGGCTCCTCCTACAATGAGCAGTTCTTC.

The V and J genes are TRBV14 and TRBJ2-3; D is possibly TRBD2 (5 bases). Germline V gene data show CDR1 as SGHDN and CDR2 as FVKESK. The CDR3 is 15 residues long. V dropped 1 base and J dropped 2 bases, with 10 bases sitting between them. The DNA for the CDR3 is TGTGCCAGCAGCCAAGGAGGGCCGCTCACAGATACGCAGTATTTT. Its protein is CASSQGGPLTDTQYF. The entire variable domain, with the rest obtained from reference TRBV14 and TRBJ2-3, is as follows: EAGVTQFPSHSVIEKGQTVTLRCDPISGHDNLYWYRRVMGKEIKFLLHFVKESKQDESGMPNNRFLAERTGGTYSTLKVQPAELEDSGVYFCASSQGGPLTDTQYFGPGTRLTVL.

This chain joins TRBV20-1 and TRBJ2-1; no reliable D call. The CDR3 runs to 15 residues. Between the trimmed V and J ends, which lost 3 bases and 6 bases, there was a span of 18 bases. Germline lookup yields CDR1 DFQATT and CDR2 SNEGSKA (reference sequence). CDR3 DNA sequence: TGCAGTGCTAGTAAGCTAGATTACTGGCGCAATGAGCAGTTCTTC. Translation: CSASKLDYWRNEQFF.

The chain carries TRBV4-1 and TRBJ2-2; the D is unclear. This CDR3 spans 15 amino acids. The V end lost 8 bases, the J end lost 1 base, and 14 bases lay between the germline ends. CDR1 MGHRA and CDR2 YSYEKL come from the germline V gene. Written as DNA, the CDR3 is TGCGCCAGCCGTCCCTGGACGGAGAACACCGGGGAGCTGTTTTTT. Its translation: CASRPWTENTGELFF.

This clonotype has just a few counts. The chain joins TRBV5-1 to TRBJ2-3; 7 nucleotides match TRBD2. The V gene's germline CDR1 is SGHRS and CDR2 YFSETQ. The J segment lost 1 base and the V segment lost 4 bases, leaving 6 bases of the junction unmatched. The CDR3 has 15 amino acids. The CDR3 reads CASSGRGPGTDTQYF. The CDR3 region has the DNA TGCGCCAGCAGCGGGAGGGGACCCGGCACAGATACGCAGTATTTT.